The 26 T cell receptor beta chains below were found in one sample sequenced in a study of blood T cell repertoires in COVID-19 (dated by TCRdb to the early 2020s). To prepare the library, the immunoSEQ multiplex PCR assay was applied. TCRdb took over this immuneACCESS table, retaining in-frame rearrangements with V and J assigned. Such tables are incomplete; in checked studies, under half of the missing clones stem from an unresolved V gene, and the remainder is unexplained. Present in this sample are 70,000 or so clones, around 82% of which were seen just once. About 14% of the sample rests with the top ten. The sample consisted of peripheral blood. These TCRs come from a human donor in a cohort sampled during active COVID-19.

This clone has just a few counts. This chain uses TRBV19 with TRBJ1-1, with D tentatively TRBD1 (5 bases). Per germline, CDR1 LNHDA and CDR2 SQIVND (reference sequence). Between the trimmed V and J ends, which lost 5 bases and 1 base, there was a span of 11 bases. The CDR3 extends over 14 amino acids. CDR3 protein: CASSPRVENTEAFF. DNA for the CDR3: TGTGCCAGTAGTCCCAGGGTAGAGAACACTGAAGCTTTCTTT.

This clone has a single count. The rearrangement links TRBV3-1 (or the pseudogene TRBV3-2) to TRBJ1-1; 8 bases fit TRBD1. The CDR3 length is 16 residues. After removal of 2 bases from V and 3 bases from J, the junction contained 8 bases not matched to a gene. CDR1 and CDR2 from the germline V gene are LGHDT and YNNKEL (reference sequence). CDR3 protein: CASSQSRGRGDTEAFF. In nucleotides, the CDR3 is TGTGCCAGCAGCCAAAGCAGGGGGCGAGGGGACACTGAAGCTTTCTTT.

As DNA, the CDR3 is TGCGCCAGCAAGGACAGGGCTTTAGATACGCAGTATTTT. Translation: CASKDRALDTQYF. V gene TRBV5-1 combines with J gene TRBJ2-3; TRBD1 matches 8 bases. V gave up 6 bases and J gave up 5 bases; unmatched junction bases: 5. The CDR3 consists of 13 residues. Per the germline V gene, CDR1 is SGHRS and CDR2 is YFSETQ.

This clone was recorded a few times. The chain's CDR3 is CASSQRTVSNSPLHF. For the CDR3, the DNA is TGTGCCAGCAGCCAGAGGACAGTCAGCAATTCACCCCTCCACTTT. The chain recombines TRBV2 with TRBJ1-6; D is possibly TRBD1 (6 bases). V was cut by 6 bases and J by 7 bases, with 16 bases left in between. This CDR3 spans 15 amino acids. Germline lookup yields CDR1 SNHLY and CDR2 FYNNEI.

The chain joins TRBV5-1 to TRBJ2-2; 9 positions agree with TRBD2. Germline CDR1 and CDR2: SGHRS and YFSETQ. The J segment lost 2 bases and the V segment lost 4 bases, leaving 6 bases of the junction unmatched. The CDR3 is made up of 16 amino acids. For the CDR3, the DNA is TGCGCCAGCAGCCGCAGACTAGCGGAAAACACCGGGGAGCTGTTTTTT. Translation gives CASSRRLAENTGELFF.

The chain recombines TRBV7-2 with TRBJ1-5; weak D call: TRBD1 (6 bases). Germline V lookup: CDR1 SGHTA, CDR2 FQGNSA. V was clipped by 4 bases and J by 3 bases, with 19 bases between them. The CDR3 has 17 amino acids. CDR3 DNA sequence: TGTGCCAGCAGCTCCTCCTCCGGGGGGGCGTTCAATCAGCCCCAGCATTTT. Protein sequence: CASSSSSGGAFNQPQHF.

V usage is TRBV18 and J usage is TRBJ2-5, with 9 bases fitting TRBD2. CDR1 is KGHSH, CDR2 LQKENI, per germline. The CDR3 extends over 15 amino acids. The J segment lost 2 bases and the V segment lost 5 bases, leaving 6 bases of the junction unmatched. In DNA form, the CDR3 reads TGTGCCAGCTCAGATAGCGGGAGTAGGCAAGAGACCCAGTACTTC. Translating gives CASSDSGSRQETQYF.

This chain uses TRBV5-8 with TRBJ2-5, with 10 bases matching TRBD2. The CDR3 contains 15 residues. The junction had 3 bases not matched to a gene; V was cut back by 0 bases and J by 4 bases. From germline, CDR1 is SGHTS and CDR2 YDEGEE. The CDR3 sequence: CASSLASGSGETQYF. In DNA, the CDR3 is TGTGCCAGCAGCTTGGCTAGCGGGAGTGGAGAGACCCAGTACTTC.

This chain connects TRBV7-2 to TRBJ1-2, with D hard to call. The CDR3 loop spans 14 amino acids. The germline CDR1 and CDR2 sequences are SGHTA and FQGNSA. The germline V and J ends were trimmed by 5 bases and 0 bases, with 10 bases remaining between them. This chain's CDR3 is CASSPIPANYGYTF. The CDR3 coding sequence is TGTGCCAGCAGCCCAATCCCAGCTAACTATGGCTACACCTTC.

The sample holds one count of this clone. V is TRBV28 and J is TRBJ2-5; D may be TRBD2 (6 bases). The DNA end is more similar to TRBJ2-7, so the J call may be wrong. The germline gives CDR1 MDHEN, CDR2 SYDVKM. The CDR3 length is 13 residues. CDR3 in amino acids: CASNGGLTYEQYF. The CDR3, as DNA: TGTGCCAGCAACGGGGGACTTACCTACGAGCAGTACTTC.

This clone appeared a single time. The chain links TRBV10-1 to TRBJ2-7; 11 bases are a match to TRBD2. The CDR3 length is 15 residues. The V segment lost 5 bases and the J segment 2 bases; nucleotides outside the gene matches: 5. CDR1 is WNHNN, CDR2 SYGVQD, per germline (reference sequence). CDR3 protein: CASSFSGREPYEQYF. The CDR3 nucleotides read TGCGCCAGCAGTTTTAGCGGGAGGGAACCCTACGAGCAGTACTTC.

This clone has more than one count but fewer than ten. The chain recombines TRBV6-6 with TRBJ1-2; D is perhaps TRBD1 (6 bases). Germline V gene sequence: CDR1 MNHNY, CDR2 SVGAGI (reference sequence). V was trimmed by 2 bases and J by 7 bases, leaving 17 bases between them. The length of the CDR3 is 15 residues. The CDR3 region is CASSYHNRGAGGYTF. The CDR3 DNA reads as TGTGCCAGCAGTTACCACAACCGGGGGGCTGGTGGCTACACCTTC.

The chain joins TRBV3-1 (or the pseudogene TRBV3-2) to TRBJ1-1; possibly TRBD1 for D (6 bases). Germline V gives CDR1 LGHDT, CDR2 YNNKEL (reference sequence). V lost 4 bases, J lost 2 bases, and 11 bases lay in between. The CDR3 loop spans 14 amino acids. CDR3 sequence reads: CASSPMGHNTEAFF. In nucleotides, the CDR3 is TGTGCCAGCAGCCCCATGGGACACAACACTGAAGCTTTCTTT.

This clone appeared a few times. The chain carries TRBV3-1 (or the pseudogene TRBV3-2) and TRBJ1-5; 7 bases are shared with TRBD1. Trimming removed 0 bases from V and 6 bases from J; junction bases left unmatched: 5. The CDR3 length is 15 residues. The germline V gene has CDR1 LGHDT and CDR2 YNNKEL (reference sequence). CDR3 bases: TGTGCCAGCAGCCAAGATCCAGGGGGAGGTCAGCCCCAGCATTTT. Protein: CASSQDPGGGQPQHF.

The chain has TRBV7-6 and TRBJ2-2; 9 positions agree with TRBD2. The CDR3 has 15 amino acids. Trimming cost V 4 bases and J 6 bases; bases outside gene matches: 6. Germline CDR1 and CDR2: SGHVS and FNYEAQ. CDR3 in amino acids: CASSSLLAGPGELFF. The CDR3 DNA follows: TGTGCCAGCAGCTCCTTACTAGCGGGCCCCGGGGAGCTGTTTTTT.

The V and J genes are TRBV5-1 and TRBJ1-2, with TRBD1 matching over 8 bases. The CDR3 spans 13 residues. The germline V gene has CDR1 SGHRS and CDR2 YFSETQ. The ends lost 3 bases at V and 5 bases at J; junction bases unmatched: 3. The CDR3 spells CASSSGQEYGYTF. For the CDR3, the DNA is TGCGCCAGCAGCTCGGGACAGGAGTATGGCTACACCTTC.

The chain recombines TRBV19 with TRBJ2-3, with a weak D call TRBD1 (5 bases). V was clipped by 6 bases and J by 3 bases, with 7 bases between them. The germline V gene has CDR1 LNHDA and CDR2 SQIVND (reference sequence). This CDR3 has 12 residues. CDR3 sequence: CASRDITDTQYF. CDR3 bases: TGTGCCAGTAGGGACATTACAGATACGCAGTATTTT.

The chain has TRBV27 and TRBJ2-7; no clear D. This CDR3 contains 15 residues. Germline CDR1 reads MNHEY; CDR2 reads SMNVEV (reference sequence). Trimming cost V 2 bases and J 0 bases, with 11 bases left between them. The CDR3 reads CASSLNPRSSYEQYF. The CDR3 coding sequence is TGTGCCAGCAGTTTAAACCCAAGGAGCTCCTACGAGCAGTACTTC.

The gene calls are TRBV28 and TRBJ1-6; D is perhaps TRBD1 (5 bases). Germline CDR1 MDHEN, CDR2 SYDVKM. V shed 8 bases and J shed 8 bases, with 13 bases lying between them. The CDR3 is 13 residues long. The CDR3 region has the DNA TGTGCCAGCCGGGGGGTCTCGGATTCACCCCTCCACTTT. Its protein is CASRGVSDSPLHF.

The V gene is TRBV4-1, the J gene TRBJ1-2; no reliable D call. Germline CDR1 is MGHRA and CDR2 is YSYEKL. V was cut by 0 bases and J by 8 bases, with 10 bases left in between. The CDR3 has 13 amino acids. CDR3: CASSQDEFLGYTF. In nucleotides, the CDR3 is TGCGCCAGCAGCCAAGATGAGTTCCTCGGCTACACCTTC.

The rearrangement uses TRBV6-6 and TRBJ1-2; D unclear. The CDR3 totals 13 residues. Germline CDR1 reads MNHNY; CDR2 reads SVGAGI (reference sequence). V was clipped by 0 bases and J by 2 bases, with 4 bases between them. The CDR3 region has the DNA TGTGCCAGCAGTTACTCGCGCAACTATGGCTACACCTTC. Its translation: CASSYSRNYGYTF.

The genes are TRBV13 and TRBJ2-5; 8 bases are shared with TRBD1. There are 18 residues in the CDR3. Per germline, CDR1 PRHDT and CDR2 FYEKMQ (reference sequence). J was trimmed by 0 bases and V by 0 bases; bases with no gene match: 9. The CDR3 bases are TGTGCCAGCAGCTTAGGTCAGGGGGCCGACGGGGACCAAGAGACCCAGTACTTC. Translated, it gives CASSLGQGADGDQETQYF.

This chain joins TRBV7-2 and TRBJ2-7; D gene uncertain. Germline V gene lookup returns CDR1 SGHTA and CDR2 FQGNSA. CDR3 length: 13 residues. V was cut by 0 bases and J by 4 bases, with 7 bases left in between. CDR3 DNA: TGTGCCAGCAGCTTAGCCCACGGGTACGAGCAGTACTTC. This translates into CASSLAHGYEQYF. Variable domain in full (rest from reference TRBV7-2 and TRBJ2-7): GAGVSQSPSNKVTEKGKDVELRCDPISGHTALYWYRQSLGQGLEFLIYFQGNSAPDKSGLPSDRFSAERTGGSVSTLTIQRTQQEDSAVYLCASSLAHGYEQYFGPGTRLTVT.

J is TRBJ1-5 and V is TRBV6-5; tentative D call: TRBD1 (5 bases). The CDR3 length is 15 residues. CDR1 is MNHEY, CDR2 SVGAGI, per germline. The V end was cut by 5 bases, the J end by 2 bases, with 13 bases between. CDR3 sequence: CASSPRGSGNQPQHF. The DNA of the CDR3 is TGTGCCAGCAGTCCTAGGGGTAGTGGCAATCAGCCCCAGCATTTT.

This clone was found once. This chain joins TRBV3-1 (or the pseudogene TRBV3-2) and TRBJ2-5; TRBD2 matches 11 bases. This CDR3 contains 19 residues. The ends lost 1 base at V and 1 base at J; junction bases unmatched: 11. Per the germline V gene, CDR1 is LGHDT and CDR2 is YNNKEL (reference sequence). The CDR3 loop is CASSQAGNLAGGGQETQYF. CDR3 sequence (DNA): TGTGCCAGCAGCCAAGCGGGGAACCTAGCGGGAGGAGGCCAAGAGACCCAGTACTTC.

This rearrangement joins TRBV6-6 to TRBJ2-7; 14 nucleotides align to TRBD2. Germline assignment: CDR1 MNHNY and CDR2 SVGAGI (reference sequence). CDR3 length equals 15 residues. With 6 bases clipped from V and 7 bases from J, the junction kept 8 bases outside the gene matches. For the CDR3, the DNA is TGTGCCAGCAGAGACGGGACTAGCGGGAGCATGGAGCAGTACTTC. Its translation: CASRDGTSGSMEQYF.